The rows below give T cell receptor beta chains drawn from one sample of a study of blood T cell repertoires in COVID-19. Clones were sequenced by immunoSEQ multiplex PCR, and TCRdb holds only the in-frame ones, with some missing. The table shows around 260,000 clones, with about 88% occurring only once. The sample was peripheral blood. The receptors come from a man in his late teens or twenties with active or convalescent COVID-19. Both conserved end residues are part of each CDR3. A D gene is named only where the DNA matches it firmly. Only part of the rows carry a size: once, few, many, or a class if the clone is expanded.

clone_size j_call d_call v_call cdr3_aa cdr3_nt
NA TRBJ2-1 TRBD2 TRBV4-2 CASSPLAGGGNEQFF TGTGCCAGCAGCCCTCTAGCGGGGGGGGGCAATGAGCAGTTCTTC
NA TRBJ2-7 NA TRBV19 CASSIGSPSSYEQYF TGTGCCAGTAGTATTGGCAGTCCTAGCTCCTACGAGCAGTACTTC
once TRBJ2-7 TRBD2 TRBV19 CASSFMTSGVISEQYF TGTGCCAGTAGCTTCATGACTAGCGGGGTCATAAGCGAGCAGTACTTC
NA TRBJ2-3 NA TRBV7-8 CASSLRGTQYF TGTGCCAGCAGCCTTAGAGGTACGCAGTATTTT
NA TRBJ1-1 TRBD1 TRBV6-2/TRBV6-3 CASSYHQRQGNTEAFF TGTGCCAGCAGTTATCACCAACGACAGGGAAACACTGAAGCTTTCTTT
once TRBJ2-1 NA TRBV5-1 CASSSPGVNNEQFF TGCGCCAGCAGCTCCCCGGGAGTTAACAATGAGCAGTTCTTC
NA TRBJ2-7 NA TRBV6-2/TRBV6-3 CASSHQDIPEEQYF TGTGCCAGCAGCCACCAGGACATTCCGGAGGAGCAGTACTTC
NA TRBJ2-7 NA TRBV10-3 CAISYTLAYEQYF TGTGCCATCAGTTATACCTTAGCCTACGAGCAGTACTTC
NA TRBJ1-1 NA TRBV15 CATSRAGQNTEAFF TGTGCCACCAGCAGAGCGGGTCAGAACACTGAAGCTTTCTTT
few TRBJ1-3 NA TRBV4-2 CASSQASGGTGNTIYF TGTGCCAGCAGCCAAGCATCCGGGGGTACTGGAAACACCATATATTTT
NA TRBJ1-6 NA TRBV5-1 CASSLTTGLRGVNSPLHF TGCGCCAGCAGCTTGACGACAGGTCTGAGGGGAGTAAATTCACCCCTCCACTTT
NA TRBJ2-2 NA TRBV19 CASSAPRWGTPTGELFF TGTGCCAGTAGTGCCCCCCGCTGGGGGACACCCACCGGGGAGCTGTTTTTT
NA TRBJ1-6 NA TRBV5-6 CASSLGRADSPLHF TGTGCCAGCAGCTTGGGCAGGGCTGATTCACCCCTCCACTTT
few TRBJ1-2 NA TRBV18 CASSPVARDGYTF TGTGCCAGCTCACCAGTAGCCAGGGATGGCTACACCTTC
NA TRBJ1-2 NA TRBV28 CASSLLFPGQKNYGYTF TGTGCCAGCAGTTTACTATTCCCCGGACAAAAAAACTATGGCTACACCTTC
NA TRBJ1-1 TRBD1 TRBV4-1 CASQPGGRWTEAFF TGCGCCAGCCAGCCAGGGGGAAGATGGACTGAAGCTTTCTTT
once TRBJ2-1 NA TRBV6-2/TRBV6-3 CASSTRQGLPPNEQFF TGTGCCAGCAGCACACGCCAGGGACTCCCCCCCAATGAGCAGTTCTTC
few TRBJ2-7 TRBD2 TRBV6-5 CASSSRGGAYEQYF TGTGCCAGCAGCTCCCGGGGGGGCGCCTACGAGCAGTACTTC
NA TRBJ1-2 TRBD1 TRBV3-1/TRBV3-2 CASSHQTGPASNYGYTF TGTGCCAGCAGCCACCAGACAGGGCCGGCATCTAACTATGGCTACACCTTC
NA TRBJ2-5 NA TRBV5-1 CASSLAPQDSTQETQYF TGCGCCAGCAGCTTGGCCCCGCAGGATAGTACACAAGAGACCCAGTACTTC
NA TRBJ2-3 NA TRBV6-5 CASSAGVESWDTQYF TGTGCCAGCAGCGCAGGGGTTGAGTCGTGGGATACGCAGTATTTT
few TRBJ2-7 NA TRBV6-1 CASSENEGGYSYEQYF TGTGCCAGCAGTGAAAACGAGGGTGGGTACTCCTACGAGCAGTACTTC
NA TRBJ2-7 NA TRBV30 CAWGSGLTYEQYF TGTGCCTGGGGGTCCGGGTTGACCTACGAGCAGTACTTC
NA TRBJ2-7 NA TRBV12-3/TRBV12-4 CASSPDSYEQYF TGTGCCAGCAGTCCTGACAGCTACGAGCAGTACTTC
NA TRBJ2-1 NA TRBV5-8 CASSRGSGSYNEQFF TGTGCCAGCAGCCGAGGGTCTGGCTCCTACAATGAGCAGTTCTTC
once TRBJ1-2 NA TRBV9 CASSVDRAHYGYTF TGTGCCAGCAGCGTAGACAGGGCCCACTATGGCTACACCTTC
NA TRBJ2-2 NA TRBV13 CASSQVEGELFF TGTGCCAGCAGCCAGGTTGAGGGGGAGCTGTTTTTT
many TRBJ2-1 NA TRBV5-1 CASSLASENEQFF TGCGCCAGCAGCTTGGCCTCTGAGAATGAGCAGTTCTTC
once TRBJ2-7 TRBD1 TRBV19 CASSPGQVHGDEQYF TGTGCCAGTAGCCCGGGACAGGTCCACGGTGACGAGCAGTACTTC
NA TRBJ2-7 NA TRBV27 CASSFGNEQYF TGTGCCAGCAGTTTCGGGAACGAGCAGTACTTC
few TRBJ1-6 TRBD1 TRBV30 CAWSGDSPYSPLHF TGTGCCTGGAGTGGGGACAGTCCTTATTCACCCCTCCACTTT
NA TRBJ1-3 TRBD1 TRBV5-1 CASSFTGDTGNTIYF TGCGCCAGCAGCTTCACAGGGGATACTGGAAACACCATATATTTT
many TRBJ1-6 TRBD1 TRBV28 CASRRQGSYNSPLHF TGTGCCAGCAGACGACAGGGCTCCTATAATTCACCCCTCCACTTT
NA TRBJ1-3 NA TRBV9 CASSVGGSENTIYF TGTGCCAGCAGCGTAGGAGGGAGCGAAAACACCATATATTTT
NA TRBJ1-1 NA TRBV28 CASSLGGLLAQAFF TGTGCCAGCAGTTTAGGAGGACTGCTGGCACAAGCTTTCTTT
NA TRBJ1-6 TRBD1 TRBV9 CASSATGYGSPLHF TGTGCCAGCAGCGCGACAGGGTATGGCTCACCCCTCCACTTT
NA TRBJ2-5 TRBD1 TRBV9 CASSPRTGWFEKTQYF TGTGCCAGCAGCCCCAGGACAGGGTGGTTCGAGAAGACCCAGTACTTC
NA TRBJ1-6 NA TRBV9 CASSVVPGESPLHF TGTGCCAGCAGCGTAGTTCCCGGGGAATCACCCCTCCACTTT
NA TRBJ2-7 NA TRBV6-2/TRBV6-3 CASSYQAQGLYEQYF TGTGCCAGCAGTTATCAAGCGCAGGGTTTATACGAGCAGTACTTC
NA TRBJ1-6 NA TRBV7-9 CASSLASLADNSPLHF TGTGCCAGCAGCTTAGCGTCTTTGGCAGATAATTCACCCCTCCACTTT
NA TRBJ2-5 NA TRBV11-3 CASSLARQTMQETQYF TGTGCCAGCAGCTTAGCCCGACAGACCATGCAAGAGACCCAGTACTTC
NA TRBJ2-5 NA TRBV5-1 CASSLAVEETQYF TGCGCCAGCAGCTTGGCCGTCGAGGAGACCCAGTACTTC
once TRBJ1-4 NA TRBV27 CASSWTATNEKLFF TGTGCCAGCAGTTGGACTGCAACTAATGAAAAACTGTTTTTT
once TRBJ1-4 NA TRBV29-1 CSVRGGGKLFF TGCAGCGTTCGGGGGGGTGGGAAACTGTTTTTT
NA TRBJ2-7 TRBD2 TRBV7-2 CASRLAGGPSEQYF TGTGCCAGCAGATTAGCGGGAGGGCCCTCCGAGCAGTACTTC
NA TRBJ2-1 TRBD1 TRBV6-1 CASSEFGTGINNEQFF TGTGCCAGCAGTGAATTTGGGACAGGGATTAACAATGAGCAGTTCTTC
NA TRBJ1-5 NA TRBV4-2 CASSQDRAGNSNQPQHF TGTGCCAGCAGCCAAGATCGGGCAGGGAATAGCAATCAGCCCCAGCATTTT